What follows is one T cell receptor (beta chain) and its context. Its antigen remains unidentified. CDR3 size: 12 residues. The V gene lost 1 base and the J gene lost 7 bases, with 6 bases spanning the gap. CDR1 and CDR2 from the germline V gene are LGHNA and YSLEER. Libraries were prepared by immunoSEQ multiplex PCR; TCRdb keeps only in-frame clonotypes and omits some of them. Here the sample spans under 20,000 clones, around 91% being singletons. This entry comes from a study of OX40 agonist ivuxolimab in advanced cancers. Broader study findings: Antigen specificity remained undetermined for the expanded peripheral T cells. On average, CD8+ T cells had more expanded clones than CD4+. Also present in some nonresponders was a low level of normalized T-cell clonal expansion. Among patients with partial responses at 0.1-3.0 mg/kg, clonal expansion was among the lowest.

V is TRBV4-3 and J is TRBJ2-3; no firm D call. The starting material was CD4+ or CD8+ T cells sorted from blood, obtained in a trial of the OX40 agonist ivuxolimab. This sequence originates from an adult with an advanced solid tumor such as melanoma, head and neck, liver or kidney cancer. The CDR3 spells CASSQGSNTQYF. The CDR3 bases are TGCGCCAGCAGCCAAGGATCGAATACGCAGTATTTT.